One T cell receptor (beta chain) is described in this entry. Measured with immunoSEQ multiplex PCR; TCRdb has only the in-frame clones, and not every one. The data contain around 170,000 clones, around nine tenths of them seen just once; the ten biggest clones take up 0.65% to 0.85%. This specimen comes from a study of control samples from healthy donors and cancer patients. The origin of this receptor is a woman aged 25 to 39 in good health. Source material: blood.

The CDR3 is CASSLNRGAGNQPQHF. CDR3 DNA sequence: TGTGCCAGCAGTTTGAACAGGGGCGCGGGGAATCAGCCCCAGCATTTT. V and J are TRBV28 and TRBJ1-5; 7 bases are a match to TRBD1. J gave up 4 bases and V 3 bases, and 9 bases lay outside the gene matches. In germline, CDR1 is MDHEN, CDR2 SYDVKM. The CDR3 runs 16 residues.